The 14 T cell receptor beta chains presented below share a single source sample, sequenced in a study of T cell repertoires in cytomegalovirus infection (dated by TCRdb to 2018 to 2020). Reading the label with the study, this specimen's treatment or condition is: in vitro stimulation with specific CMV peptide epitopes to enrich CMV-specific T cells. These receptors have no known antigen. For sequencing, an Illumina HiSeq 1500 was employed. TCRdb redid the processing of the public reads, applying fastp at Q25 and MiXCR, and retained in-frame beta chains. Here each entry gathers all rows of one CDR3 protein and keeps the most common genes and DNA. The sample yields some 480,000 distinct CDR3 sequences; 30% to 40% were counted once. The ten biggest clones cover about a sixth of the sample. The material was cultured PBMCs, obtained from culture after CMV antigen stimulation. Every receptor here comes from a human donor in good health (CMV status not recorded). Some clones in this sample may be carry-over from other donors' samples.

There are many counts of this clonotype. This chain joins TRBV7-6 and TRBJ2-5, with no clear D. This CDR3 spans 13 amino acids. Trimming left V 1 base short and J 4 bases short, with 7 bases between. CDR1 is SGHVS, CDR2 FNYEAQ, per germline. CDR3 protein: CASSLVRAETQYF. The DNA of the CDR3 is TGTGCCAGCAGCTTAGTTAGGGCAGAGACCCAGTACTTC.

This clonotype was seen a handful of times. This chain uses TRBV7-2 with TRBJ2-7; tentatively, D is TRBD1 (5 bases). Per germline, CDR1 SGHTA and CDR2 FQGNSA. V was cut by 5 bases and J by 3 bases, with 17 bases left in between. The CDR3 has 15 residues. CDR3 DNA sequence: TGTGCCAGCAGCGCCCGCTCGGCAGGGAACTACGAGCAGTACTTC. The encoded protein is CASSARSAGNYEQYF.

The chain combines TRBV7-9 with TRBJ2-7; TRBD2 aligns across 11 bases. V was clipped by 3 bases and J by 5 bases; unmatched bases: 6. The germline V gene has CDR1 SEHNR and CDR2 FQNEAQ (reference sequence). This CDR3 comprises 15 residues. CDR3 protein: CASSLAGLAGDEQYF. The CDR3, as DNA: TGTGCCAGCAGCTTGGCAGGACTAGCGGGCGACGAGCAGTACTTC.

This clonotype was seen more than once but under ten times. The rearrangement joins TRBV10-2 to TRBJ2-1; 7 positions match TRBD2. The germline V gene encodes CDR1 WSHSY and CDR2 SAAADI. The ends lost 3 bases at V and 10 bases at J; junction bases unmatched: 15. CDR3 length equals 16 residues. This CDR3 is CASSDPVRGRAWEQFF. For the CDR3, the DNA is TGCGCCAGCAGTGACCCCGTTCGGGGGAGGGCCTGGGAGCAGTTCTTC.

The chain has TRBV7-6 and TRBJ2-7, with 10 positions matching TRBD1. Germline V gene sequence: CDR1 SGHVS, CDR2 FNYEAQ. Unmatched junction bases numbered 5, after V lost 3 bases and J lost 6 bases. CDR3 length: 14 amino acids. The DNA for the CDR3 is TGTGCCAGCAGCTTGGGACAGGGGTCGGCCGAGCAGTACTTC. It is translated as CASSLGQGSAEQYF.

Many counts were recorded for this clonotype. As DNA, the CDR3 is TGTGCCAGCACACTTGGAAATTCACCCCTCCACTTT. Translation gives CASTLGNSPLHF. The chain links TRBV7-2 to TRBJ1-6, with D unresolved. V dropped 7 bases and J dropped 7 bases, with 8 bases sitting between them. The CDR3 sequence is 12 residues long. In germline, CDR1 is SGHTA, CDR2 FQGNSA.

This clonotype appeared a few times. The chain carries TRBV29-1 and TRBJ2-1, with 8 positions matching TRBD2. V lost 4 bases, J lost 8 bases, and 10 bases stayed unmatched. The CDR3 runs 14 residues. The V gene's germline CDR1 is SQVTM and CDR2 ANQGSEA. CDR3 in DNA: TGCAGCGTTGCGGTGACTAGCGTAAGGCATGAGCAGTTCTTC. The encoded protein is CSVAVTSVRHEQFF.

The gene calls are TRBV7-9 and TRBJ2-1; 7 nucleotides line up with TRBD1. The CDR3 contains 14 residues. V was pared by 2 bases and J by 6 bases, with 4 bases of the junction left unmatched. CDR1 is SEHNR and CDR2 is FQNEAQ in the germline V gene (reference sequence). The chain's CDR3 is CASSLRTGFNEQFF. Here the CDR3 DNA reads TGTGCCAGCAGCTTAAGGACAGGTTTCAATGAGCAGTTCTTC.

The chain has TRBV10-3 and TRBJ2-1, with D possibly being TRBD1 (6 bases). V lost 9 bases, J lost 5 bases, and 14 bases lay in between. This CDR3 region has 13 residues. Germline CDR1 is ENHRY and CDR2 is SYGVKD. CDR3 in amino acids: CAMAMDSNNEQFF. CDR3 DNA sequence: TGTGCCATGGCGATGGACAGTAACAATGAGCAGTTCTTC.

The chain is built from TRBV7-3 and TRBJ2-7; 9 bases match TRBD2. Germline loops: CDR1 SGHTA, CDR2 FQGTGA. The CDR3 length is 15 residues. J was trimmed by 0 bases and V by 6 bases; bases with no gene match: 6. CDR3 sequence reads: CASSPASGASYEQYF. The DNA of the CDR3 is TGTGCCAGCAGTCCCGCTAGCGGGGCCTCCTACGAGCAGTACTTC.

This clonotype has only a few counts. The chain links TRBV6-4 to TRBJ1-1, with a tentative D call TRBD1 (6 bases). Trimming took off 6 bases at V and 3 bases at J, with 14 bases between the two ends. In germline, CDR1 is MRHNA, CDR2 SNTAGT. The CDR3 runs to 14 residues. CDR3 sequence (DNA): TGTGCCAGCAGGACCAGGGGAATGGACACTGAAGCTTTCTTT. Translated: CASRTRGMDTEAFF.

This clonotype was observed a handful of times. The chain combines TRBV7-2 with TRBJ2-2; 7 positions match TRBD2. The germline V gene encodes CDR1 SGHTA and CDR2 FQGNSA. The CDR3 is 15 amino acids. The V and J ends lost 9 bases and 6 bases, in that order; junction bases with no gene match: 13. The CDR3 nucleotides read TGTGCCAGTAAGCCGGCGGGAGTGGGTTCCGGGGAGCTGTTTTTT. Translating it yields CASKPAGVGSGELFF.

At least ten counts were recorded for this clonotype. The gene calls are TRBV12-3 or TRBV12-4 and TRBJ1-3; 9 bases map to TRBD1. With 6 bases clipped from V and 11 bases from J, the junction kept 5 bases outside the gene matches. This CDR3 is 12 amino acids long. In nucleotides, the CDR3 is TGTGCCAGCAGAATTGGACAGGGGCCCATATATTTT. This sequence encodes CASRIGQGPIYF.

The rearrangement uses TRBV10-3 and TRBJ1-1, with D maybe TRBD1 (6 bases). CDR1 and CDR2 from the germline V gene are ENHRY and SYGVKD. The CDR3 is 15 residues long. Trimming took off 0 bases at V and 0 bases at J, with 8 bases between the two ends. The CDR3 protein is CAISESYRVNTEAFF. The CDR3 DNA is TGTGCCATCAGTGAGTCTTACAGGGTGAACACTGAAGCTTTCTTT.